The clone carrying this T cell receptor beta chain was observed a few times. What it binds is not known. Clones were sequenced by immunoSEQ multiplex PCR, and TCRdb holds only the in-frame ones, with some missing. This table has 110,000 or so clones, more than 85% appearing once. Trimming took 4 bases from V and 9 from J, leaving 8 bases between them. The CDR3 runs to 11 residues. Germline CDR1 reads SGHRS; CDR2 reads YFSETQ. This entry comes from a study of cytomegalovirus exposure and HLA in healthy donors. Overall study context: The 120 or so validation repertoires were produced on the same platform as the 700 or so repertoires of the first cohort. This was reported in a later analysis. General study results and limits: According to the study, 150 to 200 TCR beta chains were cytomegalovirus-associated. It was found in a later analysis that first-cohort TCR clusters tended to co-occur in the approximately 130 validation repertoires. Three CMV-associated chains proved CMV antigen-specific in vitro.

The receptor's source is a woman aged 18 to 35 in good health and CMV-seropositive. The source material was PBMCs. The chain joins TRBV5-1 to TRBJ2-1; tentatively, D is TRBD1 (5 bases). The CDR3 sequence: CASSEDTEQFF. The DNA of the CDR3 is TGCGCCAGCAGCGAGGACACTGAGCAGTTCTTC.